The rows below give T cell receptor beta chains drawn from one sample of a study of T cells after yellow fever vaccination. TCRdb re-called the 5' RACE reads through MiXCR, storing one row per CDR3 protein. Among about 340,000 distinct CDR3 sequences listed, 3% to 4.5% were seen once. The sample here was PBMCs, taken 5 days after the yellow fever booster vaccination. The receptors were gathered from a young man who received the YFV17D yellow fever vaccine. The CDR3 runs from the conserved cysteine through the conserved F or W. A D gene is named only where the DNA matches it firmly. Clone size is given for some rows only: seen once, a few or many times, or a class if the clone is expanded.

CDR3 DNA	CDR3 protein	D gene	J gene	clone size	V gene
TGTGCCAGCAGCTTAGACTCTTTCGACAGGGGAAAACGCACCGGGGAGCTGTTTTTT	CASSLDSFDRGKRTGELFF	TRBD1	TRBJ2-2	few	TRBV11-2
TGTGCCAGCAGAACCCGGGGTCTCATGGAGCAGTACTTC	CASRTRGLMEQYF	.	TRBJ2-7	few	TRBV13
TGTGCCATCAGAGTTTCAGGATCCTACAATGAGCAGTTCTTC	CAIRVSGSYNEQFF	.	TRBJ2-1	few	TRBV10-3
TGTGCCATCACGGACAGGGGAGGAACTGGGGCCAACGTCCTGACTTTC	CAITDRGGTGANVLTF	TRBD1	TRBJ2-6	few	TRBV10-3
TGTGCCAGCTCACCACGTCTGAATTTAGTCACAGGGGAAACCGGGGAGCTGTTTTTT	CASSPRLNLVTGETGELFF	TRBD1	TRBJ2-2	.	TRBV18
TGCGCCAGCAGCCAAGATACAGGGTCAACTGAAGCTTTCTTT	CASSQDTGSTEAFF	.	TRBJ1-1	.	TRBV4-3
TGTGCCAGCAGCTTAAAGACTGAAGCTTTCTTT	CASSLKTEAFF	.	TRBJ1-1	many	TRBV7-2
TGTGCCAGCAGCCAGGGACTAGCGGAGCGCGAGCAGTTCTTC	CASSQGLAEREQFF	TRBD2	TRBJ2-1	.	TRBV5-4
TGTGCCAGCAGCTTAGGGCCGGGACAGGGGGCGCTGACCCAGTACTTC	CASSLGPGQGALTQYF	TRBD1	TRBJ2-5	.	TRBV7-2
TGTGCCATCAGTGGGTCCTTCGGGCGGGGCTCTGGCTACACCTTC	CAISGSFGRGSGYTF	.	TRBJ1-2	many	TRBV10-3
TGTGCCAGCCGTTCGGGGATACGAGAGACCCAGTACTTC	CASRSGIRETQYF	.	TRBJ2-5	many	TRBV28
TGCGCCAGCAGTCAATCTTGGAGGGATGGCCCCTCAGAGACCCAGTACTTC	CASSQSWRDGPSETQYF	.	TRBJ2-5	.	TRBV23-1
TGTGCCATAAGCCCGGGACAGGGGCCCTCCAATGAGCAGTTCTTC	CAISPGQGPSNEQFF	TRBD1	TRBJ2-1	few	TRBV5-4
TGCGCCAGCAGCTTGGGGCCAGACTATCAGCCCCAGCATTTT	CASSLGPDYQPQHF	.	TRBJ1-5	many	TRBV5-1
TGCGCCAGCAGCTACTTGACGGATTACGAGCAGTACTTC	CASSYLTDYEQYF	.	TRBJ2-7	few	TRBV4-3
TGCGCCAGCAGCTTGGTCCAGGATACGCAGTATTTT	CASSLVQDTQYF	.	TRBJ2-3	many	TRBV5-1
TGTGCCACCAGTGATAGTACAGGGGACAATGAGCAGTTCTTC	CATSDSTGDNEQFF	TRBD1	TRBJ2-1	.	TRBV24-1
TGTGCCAGCAGTTACCGGTCAACAGGGAATTACGAGCAGTACTTC	CASSYRSTGNYEQYF	.	TRBJ2-7	.	TRBV6-2/TRBV6-3
TGTGCCAGCAGTTGGGCGAACACTGAAGCTTTCTTT	CASSWANTEAFF	.	TRBJ1-1	few	TRBV6-2/TRBV6-3
TGCGCCAGCAGCTTGAGGGCATACCTCGGCACAGATACGCAGTATTTT	CASSLRAYLGTDTQYF	.	TRBJ2-3	few	TRBV5-1
TGCGCCAGCAGTTACGGACAGGGGTTCGAAGAGACCCAGTACTTC	CASSYGQGFEETQYF	TRBD1	TRBJ2-5	.	TRBV5-1
TGTGCCAGCAGTGAAACCCCTAGCGGGCAAGAGACCCAGTACTTC	CASSETPSGQETQYF	TRBD2	TRBJ2-5	many	TRBV2
TGTGCCAGCCGCCGGAGGATGGAAGAGACCCAGTACTTC	CASRRRMEETQYF	.	TRBJ2-5	.	TRBV7-8
TGTGCCAGCAGCCCCCCGGAGCGGAGCACAGATACGCAGTATTTT	CASSPPERSTDTQYF	.	TRBJ2-3	.	TRBV7-9
TGTGCTAGCAGCAATACAGGGTCCGGGGAGCTGTTTTTT	CASSNTGSGELFF	.	TRBJ2-2	many	TRBV7-7
TGTGCCAGCAGCTTAGTGCAAAGGCGGACCACTGAAGCTTTCTTT	CASSLVQRRTTEAFF	.	TRBJ1-1	.	TRBV11-2
TGCGCCAGCGGGAGCGGAGGGCCCGCCTACGAGCAGTACTTC	CASGSGGPAYEQYF	.	TRBJ2-7	many	TRBV5-1
TGTGCCAGCAGCTACGCCCCGGGACAGGGATGGAATGAGCAGTTCTTC	CASSYAPGQGWNEQFF	TRBD1	TRBJ2-1	.	TRBV7-3
TGTGCCAGCAGCGCGGGACAGTCCTACAATGAGCAGTTCTTC	CASSAGQSYNEQFF	TRBD1	TRBJ2-1	.	TRBV9
TGTGCCAGCAGTTACTCGATAGGTGGCCCTGAGCAGTTCTTC	CASSYSIGGPEQFF	.	TRBJ2-1	.	TRBV6-2/TRBV6-3
TGTGCCATCGGCCGGGACAGGGGGGAGACCCAGTACTTC	CAIGRDRGETQYF	TRBD1	TRBJ2-5	many	TRBV10-3
TGTGCCAGCAGTGCCTCCGGACGGGTCTCTGGAAACACCATATATTTT	CASSASGRVSGNTIYF	.	TRBJ1-3	many	TRBV2